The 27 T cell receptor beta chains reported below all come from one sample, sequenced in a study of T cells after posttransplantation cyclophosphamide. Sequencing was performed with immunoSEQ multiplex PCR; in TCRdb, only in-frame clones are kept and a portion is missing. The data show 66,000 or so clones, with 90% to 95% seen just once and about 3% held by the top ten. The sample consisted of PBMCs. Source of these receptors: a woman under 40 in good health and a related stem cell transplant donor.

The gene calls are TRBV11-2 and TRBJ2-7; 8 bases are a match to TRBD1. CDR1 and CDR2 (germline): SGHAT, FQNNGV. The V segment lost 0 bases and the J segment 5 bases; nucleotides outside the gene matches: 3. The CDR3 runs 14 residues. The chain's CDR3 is CASSLDPGGNEQYF. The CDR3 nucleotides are TGTGCCAGCAGCTTAGACCCAGGGGGCAACGAGCAGTACTTC. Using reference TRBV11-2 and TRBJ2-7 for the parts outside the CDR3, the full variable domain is EAGVAQSPRYKIIEKRQSVAFWCNPISGHATLYWYQQILGQGPKLLIQFQNNGVVDDSQLPKDRFSAERLKGVDSTLKIQPAKLEDSAVYLCASSLDPGGNEQYFGPGTRLTVT.

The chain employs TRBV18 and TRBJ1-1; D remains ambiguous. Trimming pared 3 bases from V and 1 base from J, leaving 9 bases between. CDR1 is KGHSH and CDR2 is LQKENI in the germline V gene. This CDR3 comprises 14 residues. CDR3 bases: TGTGCCAGCTCACCTTTAGGGTGGAACACTGAAGCTTTCTTT. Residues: CASSPLGWNTEAFF.

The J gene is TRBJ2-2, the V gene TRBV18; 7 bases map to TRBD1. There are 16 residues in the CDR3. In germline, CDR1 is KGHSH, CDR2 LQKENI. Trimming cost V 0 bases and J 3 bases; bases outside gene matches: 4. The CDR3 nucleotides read TGTGCCAGCTCACCACCGACAGGGTTGGACACCGGGGAGCTGTTTTTT. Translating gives CASSPPTGLDTGELFF.

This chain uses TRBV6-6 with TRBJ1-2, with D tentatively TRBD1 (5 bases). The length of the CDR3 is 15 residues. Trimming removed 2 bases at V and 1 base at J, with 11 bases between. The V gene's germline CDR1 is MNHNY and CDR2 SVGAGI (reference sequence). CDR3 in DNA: TGTGCCAGCAGTTACGGGCGGACACTTAACTATGGCTACACCTTC. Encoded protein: CASSYGRTLNYGYTF.

The CDR3 DNA sequence: TGTGCCAGCAGTTTAGGAGGGGGGACTGAAGCTTTCTTT. It specifies CASSLGGGTEAFF. This chain uses TRBV27 with TRBJ1-1, with a weak D call TRBD1 (6 bases). This CDR3 region has 13 residues. In germline, CDR1 is MNHEY, CDR2 SMNVEV (reference sequence). V was pared by 2 bases and J by 5 bases, with 9 bases between.

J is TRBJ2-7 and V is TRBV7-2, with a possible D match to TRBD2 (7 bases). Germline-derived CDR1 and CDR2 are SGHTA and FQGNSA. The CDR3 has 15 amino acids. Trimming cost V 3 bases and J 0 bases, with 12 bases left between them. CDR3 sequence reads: CASSLGGAISYEQYF. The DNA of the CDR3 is TGTGCCAGCAGCTTGGGGGGGGCAATCTCCTACGAGCAGTACTTC.

The CDR3 nucleotides read TGTGCCAGCAGCTTAGGACAGGGATCAGATACGCAGTATTTT. Protein product: CASSLGQGSDTQYF. V is TRBV7-7 and J is TRBJ2-3, with 7 bases identical to TRBD1. CDR1 and CDR2 (germline): SSHAT, FNYEAQ (reference sequence). Trimming at V came to 1 base and at J to 4 bases, leaving 2 bases not matched to a gene. The CDR3 loop spans 14 amino acids.

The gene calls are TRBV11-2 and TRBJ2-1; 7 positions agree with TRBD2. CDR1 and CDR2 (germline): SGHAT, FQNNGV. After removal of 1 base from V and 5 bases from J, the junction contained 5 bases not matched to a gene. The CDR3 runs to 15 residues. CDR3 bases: TGTGCCAGCAGCTTAGTGGGGGGGGACGACAATGAGCAGTTCTTC. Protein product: CASSLVGGDDNEQFF. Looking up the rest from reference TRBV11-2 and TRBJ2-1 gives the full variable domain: EAGVAQSPRYKIIEKRQSVAFWCNPISGHATLYWYQQILGQGPKLLIQFQNNGVVDDSQLPKDRFSAERLKGVDSTLKIQPAKLEDSAVYLCASSLVGGDDNEQFFGPGTRLTVL.

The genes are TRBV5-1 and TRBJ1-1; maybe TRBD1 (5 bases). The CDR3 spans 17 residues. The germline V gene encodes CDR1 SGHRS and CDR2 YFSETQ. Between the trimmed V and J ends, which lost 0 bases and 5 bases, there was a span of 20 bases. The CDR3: CASSLADIGLGYTEAFF. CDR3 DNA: TGCGCCAGCAGCTTGGCGGACATCGGGTTGGGATATACTGAAGCTTTCTTT.

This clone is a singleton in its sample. CDR3 in DNA: TGTGCCAGCTCACCCAACCCAAACACTGAAGCTTTCTTT. This codes for CASSPNPNTEAFF. The rearrangement uses TRBV18 and TRBJ1-1; D not resolved. V shed 3 bases and J shed 2 bases, with 7 bases lying between them. CDR1 is KGHSH, CDR2 LQKENI, per germline. The CDR3 length is 13 residues.

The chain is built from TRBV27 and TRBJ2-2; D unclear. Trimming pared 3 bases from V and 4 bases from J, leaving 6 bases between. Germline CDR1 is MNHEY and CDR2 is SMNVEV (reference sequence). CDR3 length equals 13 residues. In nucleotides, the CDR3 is TGTGCCAGCAGTTTCCACAGCACCGGGGAGCTGTTTTTT. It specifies CASSFHSTGELFF.

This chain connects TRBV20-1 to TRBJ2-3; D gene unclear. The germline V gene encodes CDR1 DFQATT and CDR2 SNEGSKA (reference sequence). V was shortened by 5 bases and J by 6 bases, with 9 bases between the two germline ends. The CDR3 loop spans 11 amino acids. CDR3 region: CSAHRADTQYF. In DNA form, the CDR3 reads TGCAGTGCTCATCGAGCCGATACGCAGTATTTT.

The CDR3 coding sequence is TGTGCCAGCAGTCCCAACACTGAAGCTTTCTTT. The encoded protein is CASSPNTEAFF. The V call is TRBV28, the J call TRBJ1-1; no definite D call. The V gene lost 5 bases and the J gene lost 2 bases, with 3 bases spanning the gap. Germline loops: CDR1 MDHEN, CDR2 SYDVKM. The length of the CDR3 is 11 residues.

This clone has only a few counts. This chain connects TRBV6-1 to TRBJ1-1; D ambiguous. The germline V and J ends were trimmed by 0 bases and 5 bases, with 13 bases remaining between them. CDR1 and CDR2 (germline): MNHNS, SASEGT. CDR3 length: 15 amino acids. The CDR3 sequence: CASSEAVSLGTEAFF. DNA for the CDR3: TGTGCCAGCAGTGAAGCGGTCTCATTGGGTACTGAAGCTTTCTTT.

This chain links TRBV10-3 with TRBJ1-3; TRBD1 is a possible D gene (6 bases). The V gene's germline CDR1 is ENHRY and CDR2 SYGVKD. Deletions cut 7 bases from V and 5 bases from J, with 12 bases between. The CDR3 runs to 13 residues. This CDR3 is CAITTQGRNTIYF. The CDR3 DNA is TGTGCCATCACCACACAGGGACGAAACACCATATATTTT.

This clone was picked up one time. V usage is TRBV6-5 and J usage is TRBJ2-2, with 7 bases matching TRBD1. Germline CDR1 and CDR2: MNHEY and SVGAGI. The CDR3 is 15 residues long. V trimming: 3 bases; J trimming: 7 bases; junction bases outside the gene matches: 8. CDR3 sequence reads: CASSYIQGSGGELFF. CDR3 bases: TGTGCCAGCAGTTATATACAGGGGTCCGGCGGGGAGCTGTTTTTT.

CDR3 nucleotide sequence: TGTGCCAGCAGCCGGACTAGCGGGGTATACAATGAGCAGTTCTTC. Translating it yields CASSRTSGVYNEQFF. The chain recombines TRBV2 with TRBJ2-1; 12 nucleotides agree with TRBD2. J lost 4 bases, V lost 6 bases, and 4 bases had no gene match. Per the germline V gene, CDR1 is SNHLY and CDR2 is FYNNEI. There are 15 residues in the CDR3.

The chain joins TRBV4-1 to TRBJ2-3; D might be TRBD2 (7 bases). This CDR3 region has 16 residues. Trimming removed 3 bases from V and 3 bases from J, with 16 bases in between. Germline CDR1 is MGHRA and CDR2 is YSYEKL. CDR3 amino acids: CASSQGPGGRTDTQYF. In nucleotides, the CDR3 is TGCGCCAGCAGCCAGGGACCGGGGGGCCGGACAGATACGCAGTATTTT.

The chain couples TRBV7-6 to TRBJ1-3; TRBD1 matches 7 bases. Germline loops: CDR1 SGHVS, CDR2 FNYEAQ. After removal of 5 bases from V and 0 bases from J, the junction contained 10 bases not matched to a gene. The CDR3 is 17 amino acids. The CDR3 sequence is CASSGKDRPSSGNTIYF. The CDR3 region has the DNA TGTGCCAGCAGCGGAAAGGACAGGCCAAGCTCTGGAAACACCATATATTTT. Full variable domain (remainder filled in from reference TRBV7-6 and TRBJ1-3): GAGVSQSPRYKVTKRGQDVALRCDPISGHVSLYWYRQALGQGPEFLTYFNYEAQQDKSGLPNDRFSAERPEGSISTLTIQRTEQRDSAMYRCASSGKDRPSSGNTIYFGEGSWLTVV.

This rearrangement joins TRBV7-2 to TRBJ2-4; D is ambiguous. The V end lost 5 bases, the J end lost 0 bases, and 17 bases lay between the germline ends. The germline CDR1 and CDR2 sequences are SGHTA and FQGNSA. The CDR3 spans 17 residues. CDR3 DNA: TGTGCCAGCAGCGTCATCAAGGGAAACCTAGCCAAAAACATTCAGTACTTC. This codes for CASSVIKGNLAKNIQYF.

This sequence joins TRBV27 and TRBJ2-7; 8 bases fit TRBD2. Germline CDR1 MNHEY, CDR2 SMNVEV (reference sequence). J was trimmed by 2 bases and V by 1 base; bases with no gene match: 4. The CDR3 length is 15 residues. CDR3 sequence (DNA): TGTGCCAGCAGTTTATTGTCCGGGGGGGCCTACGAGCAGTACTTC. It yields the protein CASSLLSGGAYEQYF.

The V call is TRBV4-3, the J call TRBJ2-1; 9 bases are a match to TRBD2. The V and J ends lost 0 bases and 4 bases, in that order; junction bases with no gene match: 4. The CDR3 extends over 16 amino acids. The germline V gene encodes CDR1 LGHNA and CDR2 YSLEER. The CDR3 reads CASSQDLAGIYNEQFF. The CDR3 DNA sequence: TGCGCCAGCAGCCAAGATCTAGCGGGGATATACAATGAGCAGTTCTTC.

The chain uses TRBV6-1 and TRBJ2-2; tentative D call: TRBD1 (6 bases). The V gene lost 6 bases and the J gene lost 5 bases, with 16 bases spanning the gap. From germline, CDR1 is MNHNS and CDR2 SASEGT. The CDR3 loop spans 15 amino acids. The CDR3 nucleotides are TGTGCCAGCAGGCCGTGGGGGCAGAGGACCGGGGAGCTGTTTTTT. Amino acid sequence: CASRPWGQRTGELFF.

In DNA form, the CDR3 reads TGTGCCAGCAGCCGTTCGACAGGCCACGGGGAGCTGTTTTTT. Protein product: CASSRSTGHGELFF. V and J are TRBV4-2 and TRBJ2-2, with D maybe TRBD1 (6 bases). Deletions cut 4 bases from V and 7 bases from J, with 13 bases between. The length of the CDR3 is 14 residues. The germline V gene has CDR1 LGHNA and CDR2 YNFKEQ.

The CDR3 reads CASRAGTASTDTQYF. The CDR3 bases are TGTGCCAGCAGGGCCGGGACGGCCAGCACAGATACGCAGTATTTT. The gene calls are TRBV2 and TRBJ2-3; TRBD1 or TRBD2 may be the D gene (5 bases each). This CDR3 has 15 residues. From germline, CDR1 is SNHLY and CDR2 FYNNEI. V lost 6 bases, J lost 0 bases, and 13 bases lay in between. Using reference TRBV2 and TRBJ2-3 for the parts outside the CDR3, the full variable domain is EPEVTQTPSHQVTQMGQEVILRCVPISNHLYFYWYRQILGQKVEFLVSFYNNEISEKSEIFDDQFSVERPDGSNFTLKIRSTKLEDSAMYFCASRAGTASTDTQYFGPGTRLTVL.

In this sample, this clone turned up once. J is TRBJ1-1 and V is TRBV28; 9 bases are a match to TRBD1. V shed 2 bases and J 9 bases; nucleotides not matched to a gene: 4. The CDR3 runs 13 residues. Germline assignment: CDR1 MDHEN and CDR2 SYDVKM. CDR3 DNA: TGTGCCAGCAGTTTAGGGGACAGGGTAAAAGCTTTCTTT. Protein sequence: CASSLGDRVKAFF.

DNA for the CDR3: TGTGCCAGCAGTGAGCAGAATAGCGGGGGCACAGATACGCAGTATTTT. Translating it yields CASSEQNSGGTDTQYF. The rearrangement links TRBV6-4 to TRBJ2-3; 8 bases are shared with TRBD2. Germline V gene data show CDR1 as MRHNA and CDR2 as SNTAGT. V gave up 3 bases and J gave up 1 base; unmatched junction bases: 6. This CDR3 contains 16 residues.